This T cell receptor beta chain derives from a study of T cell changes during pregnancy in multiple sclerosis. The length of the CDR3 is 16 residues. CDR1 and CDR2 from the germline V gene are MNHNS and SASEGT. Of note for this clone: One end of the junction fails to match germline, which may point to a read error.

The repertoire was sequenced with immunoSEQ multiplex PCR; TCRdb's copy has only in-frame clones and lacks some. The profile shows about 67,000 clones, more than 90% of them singletons. The TCR comes from a female donor with multiple sclerosis, enrolled in a pregnancy study. This material consisted of peripheral blood, taken in the first trimester of pregnancy. V and J are TRBV6-1 and TRBJ2-3, with 9 positions matching TRBD2. DNA for the CDR3: TGTGCCAGCAGCGAAGGGCTAGCGGGAAGCACAGATACGCAGTATTTT. Encoded protein: CASSEGLAGSTDTQYF.